This paragraph covers one T cell receptor (beta chain) sequence. Its specific antigen is unknown. Base quality data are lacking; no much larger clone is found one base away. CD8 naive samples were obtained by positive selection for CCR7 among CD45RO-negative cells, yielding a CD45RA+CCR7+ population from which TemRA cells were excluded. The donors were healthy, HIV-negative adults who had no recently reported acute infections or vaccinations. Every donor was a Caucasian adult living in Nashville, Tennessee, USA. Blood was obtained by leukapheresis, after which PBMCs were separated by Ficoll-Histopaque density gradient centrifugation and cryopreserved in liquid nitrogen vapor phase. Analytical flow cytometry was used to check the purity and quantity of each magnetically sorted T cell population. Genomic DNA was isolated from each sorted fraction and quantified by UV absorbance on a Nanodrop 2000c.

This sample is drawn from a study of shared clonotypes between healthy human individuals (dated by TCRdb to 2018 to 2020). With regard to the full study: A couple of women and three men aged 18 to 49 years were included in the cohort. Per donor, three plates each were used for CD4 naive and CD4 memory, two for CD8 naive, and one for CD8 memory. The study deeply sequenced blood TCR repertoires of five healthy adults to estimate repertoire size and the extent of clonotype sharing between individuals. Libraries were prepared and TCR repertoires were sequenced by different laboratories using diverse techniques, in order to increase sequencing depth and limit assay-specific biases. Per donor, leukapheresis produced somewhere between about 0.9 and 10 billion PBMCs.

Using the deep immunoSEQ assay, multiplex PCR amplified TCR CDR3 regions from genomic DNA. Extracted genomic DNA from each cell subset was distributed evenly across all wells of several immunoSEQ 96-well plates, and each plate was treated as a replicate. For sorted subsets, approximately 200 ng of genomic DNA, equivalent to 30,000 or so T cell genomes, went into each replicate PCR. Purified libraries were measured with a Qubit 3.0 fluorometer, size-checked on a Bioanalyzer 2100, and measured again with the KAPA Library Quantification kit. Each immunoSEQ 96-well plate was sequenced on its own single-read 150-cycle Illumina NextSeq 550 flow cell. The paper's data handling went like this. Because the immunoSEQ output held only junctional sequences and lacked quality scores, the filtering could not match the filtering applied to full-length reads. Sequences were annotated with PyIR, a Python wrapper for IgBLAST v1.9, using IMGT germline references to assign V/J genes and CDR3. Any read was removed if the V/J assignment was weak (E-value above 1e-6), the CDR3 was missing, or the read contained stop codons, out-of-frame junctions, or ambiguous translated residues. V3J clonotypes were defined as sequences sharing the same inferred V gene, J gene, and CDR3 amino acid sequence. The percentage overlap between two repertoires was calculated by dividing the number of shared unique clonotypes by the size of the smaller repertoire. Richness of each repertoire was evaluated using RTK rarefaction, the Chao1 estimator, and Recon v2.1 estimates of unobserved clonotypes. OLGA was used to compute generation probabilities for all TCRbeta clonotypes that the gDNA method yielded from a handful of donors. In TCRdb, the immuneACCESS table is reduced to in-frame sequences with V and J assigned. These tables do not hold every clone; where another copy was compared, an unresolved V gene accounts for under half, and the others remain unexplained. V and J calls plus clone size are reproduced from that table; the DNA served to infer D and trimming. The sample contains 1.5 million to 2.5 million clones, 85% to 95% of them found a single time. Clones ranked in the top ten supply approximately 1.2% of the sample.

V is cut by 0 bases and J by 3 bases, and the space between the germline ends is 10 bases. The CDR3 has 14 amino acids, counting the end cysteine and phenylalanine. Here the CDR3 DNA is all that survives: 42 bases in frame from base 1. Based on the germline V gene (reference sequence), the CDR1 and CDR2 sequences are SGHKS and YYEKEE. Study-wide conclusions, independent of this receptor: Naive subsets generally had larger estimated clonotype richness than memory subsets did. Compared with non-shared clonotypes, the clonotypes found in all four sorted-subset donors had higher generation probabilities. Pairwise subsampling led to the expectation that sequencing depth would affect the degree of clonotype sharing among donors. When several donors were compared, the shared fraction of clonotypes was roughly 4.8% for naive CD4, less than 4% for naive CD8, more than 2% for memory CD4, and less than 0.5% for memory CD8. Even with the large sequencing depth, rarefaction of the sorted-subset datasets indicated that sequencing was incomplete. Only blood was sampled, and tissue TCR repertoires likely differ from those in blood. The genetic and exposure-history diversity represented was limited by the small number of donors.

Input material: naive CD8+ T cells sorted from blood. The cell subset or site label, as the study defines it: CD45RA+CCR7+. This sequence uses TRBV5-5 and TRBJ2-7, with TRBD1 as a weak D call on 6 bases. The sequence derives from a man aged 18 to 30 in good health. The CDR3: CASSLDTGLYEQYF. The sequenced DNA: TGTGCCAGCAGCTTGGATACAGGGCTCTACGAGCAGTACTTC.